This T cell receptor (beta chain) was profiled in a study of vaccination and CD4 T cells after COVID-19. General study results and limits: Going from 21 to 38, median SARS-CoV-2-reactive clonotypes did not rise significantly.

With regard to this clonotype: The antigen is not known.

Time point in this sample: late sampling 161 to 241 days after vaccination in three convalescent patients. This sample's treatment: roughly ten-day PBMC culture with coronavirus spike peptide pools or control peptides (ViraFEST assay). The CDR3 is 14 amino acids. CDR1 is SGHTA and CDR2 is FQGTGA in the germline V gene. Trimming removed 4 bases from V and 4 bases from J, with 12 bases in between. Cultured CD4+ T cells had their DNA profiled by the Oncomine TCR Beta short-read assay. TCRdb reanalysed the PCR reads using MiXCR and keeps one entry per CDR3 protein. The repertoire holds about 17,000 distinct CDR3 sequences, with around 50% as singletons.

This chain connects TRBV7-3 to TRBJ2-3; D unclear. This material consisted of CD4+ T cells from blood, cultured in vitro, taken about 7 months after SARS-CoV-2 vaccination. The sequence came from a human donor who had recovered from COVID-19. The CDR3 coding sequence is TGTGCCAGCAGCTCCTCGACGGGCGCAGATACGCAGTATTTT. Its protein product is CASSSSTGADTQYF.